This T cell receptor beta chain originates from a study of T cell changes during pregnancy in multiple sclerosis. The data were produced by immunoSEQ multiplex PCR, yet TCRdb's version contains in-frame clones alone and is incomplete. The repertoire holds about 44,000 clones, with 89% as singletons. V lost 2 bases and J 8 bases, leaving 12 bases between the germline ends. The CDR3 runs to 14 residues. CDR1 and CDR2 (germline): MNHNY, SVGAGI (reference sequence). The TCR was taken from a female donor with multiple sclerosis, enrolled in a pregnancy study. The starting material was CD4+ T cells from peripheral blood mononuclear cells, obtained after pregnancy. V and J are TRBV6-6 and TRBJ1-4; possible D gene TRBD1, 5 bases. The CDR3 nucleotides are TGTGCCAGCAGTTACCGGGGGGGGGAAGAAAAACTGTTTTTT. Translated, it gives CASSYRGGEEKLFF.